The 9 T cell receptor beta chains listed next were all sequenced from one sample in a study of T cells in localized non-small cell lung cancer. Some clones are missing from TCRdb's copy, which holds only in-frame ones; the method was immunoSEQ multiplex PCR. The data contain about 21,000 clones, approximately 86% of them singletons. Sequencing used peripheral blood mononuclear cells, obtained before any cancer treatment. These receptors were obtained from a male donor at least 60 years old with stage II lung adenocarcinoma.

The rearrangement links TRBV9 to TRBJ2-1; D is unresolved. V shed 1 base and J shed 0 bases, with 8 bases lying between them. The CDR3 length is 15 residues. Germline assignment: CDR1 SGDLS and CDR2 YYNGEE. The CDR3 DNA follows: TGTGCCAGCAGCGTATATCGGAACTCCTACAATGAGCAGTTCTTC. This gives the protein CASSVYRNSYNEQFF.

The chain has TRBV29-1 and TRBJ2-7; 8 bases are a match to TRBD1. The V gene end was trimmed by 7 bases and the J gene end by 3 bases; junction bases not matched to a gene: 5. The CDR3 has 12 amino acids. CDR1 is SQVTM and CDR2 is ANQGSEA in the germline V gene. The CDR3 loop is CSAGTGDYEQYF. For the CDR3, the DNA is TGCAGCGCTGGGACAGGAGACTACGAGCAGTACTTC.

The gene calls are TRBV7-2 and TRBJ2-7; TRBD1 matches 8 bases. The CDR3 consists of 15 residues. The ends lost 5 bases at V and 2 bases at J; junction bases unmatched: 8. The germline V gene encodes CDR1 SGHTA and CDR2 FQGNSA. In DNA, the CDR3 is TGTGCCAGCAGCCCCACAGGGGGGCTTGCCTACGAGCAGTACTTC. Amino acid sequence: CASSPTGGLAYEQYF.

This chain uses TRBV5-4 with TRBJ2-1; tentatively, D is TRBD2 (6 bases). Germline-derived CDR1 and CDR2 are SGHNT and YYREEE (reference sequence). V was pared by 0 bases and J by 6 bases, with 13 bases between. CDR3 length: 15 amino acids. The CDR3, as DNA: TGTGCCAGCAGCTTGGGACTAGGGATGGGCAATGAGCAGTTCTTC. This translates into CASSLGLGMGNEQFF.

The chain combines TRBV5-4 with TRBJ2-7, with 7 positions matching TRBD2. This CDR3 is 15 amino acids long. Germline V CDR1 and CDR2: SGHNT, YYREEE (reference sequence). Unmatched junction bases numbered 10, after V lost 2 bases and J lost 5 bases. The CDR3 protein is CASSLGYNREDEQYF. Here the CDR3 DNA reads TGTGCCAGCAGCTTAGGGTACAACCGGGAGGACGAGCAGTACTTC.

CDR3 sequence: CASSPGTASYEQYF. DNA of the CDR3: TGTGCCAGCTCACCCGGGACAGCATCCTACGAGCAGTACTTC. The V gene is TRBV18, the J gene TRBJ2-7; 7 nucleotides match TRBD1. V lost 3 bases, J lost 1 base, and 3 bases stayed unmatched. This CDR3 spans 14 amino acids. Germline CDR1 reads KGHSH; CDR2 reads LQKENI.

The rearrangement joins TRBV9 to TRBJ2-7, with 7 bases lining up with TRBD2. Unmatched junction bases numbered 6, after V lost 0 bases and J lost 3 bases. Germline CDR1 reads SGDLS; CDR2 reads YYNGEE. The CDR3 extends over 15 amino acids. The CDR3 loop reads CASSVGAGANYEQYF. CDR3 bases: TGTGCCAGCAGCGTAGGGGCGGGAGCGAACTACGAGCAGTACTTC.

The V and J genes are TRBV5-1 and TRBJ2-1; D is perhaps TRBD1 (6 bases). The CDR3 is made up of 15 amino acids. Trimming left V 5 bases short and J 2 bases short, with 14 bases between. In germline, CDR1 is SGHRS, CDR2 YFSETQ. The CDR3 DNA sequence: TGCGCCAGCAGACGTACAGGGACGCCCTACAATGAGCAGTTCTTC. Translation: CASRRTGTPYNEQFF.

This sequence joins TRBV13 and TRBJ1-1; possibly TRBD1 for D (6 bases). The CDR3 totals 14 residues. V gave up 3 bases and J gave up 0 bases, with 8 bases separating them. Germline V gene lookup returns CDR1 PRHDT and CDR2 FYEKMQ (reference sequence). In DNA form, the CDR3 reads TGTGCCAGCAGCTTGACAGGTATGAACACTGAAGCTTTCTTT. This translates into CASSLTGMNTEAFF.